This passage covers 31 T cell receptor beta chains from one sample sequenced in a study of blood T cell repertoires in COVID-19. Sequencing used immunoSEQ multiplex PCR; TCRdb keeps in-frame clones, though not all of them. In the table there are under 75,000 clones, about 87% of which are singletons. Material: peripheral blood. The receptors here all came from a human donor in a cohort sampled during active COVID-19.

This chain links TRBV10-3 with TRBJ1-1; no firm D call. Trimming removed 10 bases from V and 3 bases from J, with 18 bases in between. The germline CDR1 and CDR2 sequences are ENHRY and SYGVKD. This CDR3 contains 14 residues. CDR3 nucleotides: TGTGCCAGCTCAACGGGCCCCGGGGACACTGAAGCTTTCTTT. Translated, it gives CASSTGPGDTEAFF.

The V call is TRBV7-9, the J call TRBJ2-5; 9 bases are shared with TRBD1. Looked up from germline, CDR1 is SEHNR and CDR2 is FQNEAQ (reference sequence). The CDR3 sequence is 13 residues long. Trimming removed 4 bases from V and 3 bases from J; junction bases left unmatched: 0. CDR3: CASSWTGEETQYF. CDR3 bases: TGTGCCAGCAGCTGGACAGGGGAAGAGACCCAGTACTTC.

The chain is built from TRBV29-1 and TRBJ2-7; D is uncertain. Germline assignment: CDR1 SQVTM and CDR2 ANQGSEA. The CDR3 runs to 12 residues. Trimming removed 1 base from V and 1 base from J, with 5 bases in between. This CDR3 is CSVEGRSYEQYF. The DNA for the CDR3 is TGCAGCGTTGAAGGCAGGTCCTACGAGCAGTACTTC.

The rearrangement links TRBV7-9 to TRBJ1-6, with unresolved D. The V end was cut by 8 bases, the J end by 9 bases, with 17 bases between. Per germline, CDR1 SEHNR and CDR2 FQNEAQ (reference sequence). This CDR3 spans 14 amino acids. In DNA form, the CDR3 reads TGTGCCAGCGCCCTATGGGCTAGCGGTTCACCCCTCCACTTT. Protein: CASALWASGSPLHF. The whole variable domain, remainder taken from reference TRBV7-9 and TRBJ1-6, is DTGVSQNPRHKITKRGQNVTFRCDPISEHNRLYWYRQTLGQGPEFLTYFQNEAQLEKSRLLSDRFSAERPKGSFSTLEIQRTEQGDSAMYLCASALWASGSPLHFGNGTRLTVT.

V is TRBV5-4 and J is TRBJ2-5; D perhaps matches TRBD2 (5 bases). From germline, CDR1 is SGHNT and CDR2 YYREEE (reference sequence). CDR3 length: 15 residues. V was trimmed by 2 bases and J by 2 bases, leaving 13 bases between them. CDR3 nucleotide sequence: TGTGCCAGCAGCTTTAATAGCGTAAGGCAAGAGACCCAGTACTTC. Protein sequence: CASSFNSVRQETQYF.

The rearrangement uses TRBV7-3 and TRBJ2-1, with D unclear. V was clipped by 4 bases and J by 5 bases, with 9 bases between them. The V gene's germline CDR1 is SGHTA and CDR2 FQGTGA. The CDR3 is 13 amino acids. The CDR3 reads CASSSDTHNEQFF. The CDR3 DNA is TGTGCCAGCAGCTCCGACACTCACAATGAGCAGTTCTTC.

This rearrangement joins TRBV9 to TRBJ1-3, with D tentatively TRBD1 (5 bases). V was pared by 3 bases and J by 0 bases, with 7 bases between. The germline V gene has CDR1 SGDLS and CDR2 YYNGEE. The CDR3 is made up of 14 amino acids. In nucleotides, the CDR3 is TGTGCCAGCAGCGCTACAGGCTCTGGAAACACCATATATTTT. Translated, it gives CASSATGSGNTIYF.

The chain employs TRBV6-6 and TRBJ2-7; TRBD1 might be the D (5 bases). Trimming took off 6 bases at V and 6 bases at J, with 6 bases between the two ends. The CDR3 covers 10 residues. The V gene's germline CDR1 is MNHNY and CDR2 SVGAGI (reference sequence). The CDR3 is CASSQGEQYF. CDR3 coding DNA: TGTGCCAGCAGCCAGGGCGAGCAGTACTTC.

The chain joins TRBV11-2 to TRBJ2-5; TRBD1 agrees at 7 bases. V was pared by 5 bases and J by 5 bases, with 8 bases of the junction left unmatched. CDR1 is SGHAT, CDR2 FQNNGV, per germline. This CDR3 has 14 residues. The CDR3 DNA is TGTGCCAGCAGCCAAAGACAGGGTAGGGAGACCCAGTACTTC. This encodes CASSQRQGRETQYF.

CDR3 DNA: TGTGCCTGGAGTGGACAGGGAGTCGGCACCATATATTTT. Protein: CAWSGQGVGTIYF. The rearrangement links TRBV30 to TRBJ1-3; 7 bases agree with TRBD1. Germline V gene sequence: CDR1 GTSNPN, CDR2 SVGIG (reference sequence). Losses at the gene ends were 1 base for V and 9 bases for J; bases not matched to a gene: 6. The CDR3 has 13 residues.

The V gene is TRBV5-6, the J gene TRBJ2-7, with D perhaps matching TRBD1 (6 bases). V lost 4 bases to trimming and J lost 7 bases, with 15 bases between them. Germline V gene data show CDR1 as SGHDT and CDR2 as YYEEEE. The CDR3 has 13 amino acids. This CDR3 reads CASSGTGQREQYF. The CDR3 DNA is TGTGCCAGCAGCGGAACCGGACAGAGGGAGCAGTACTTC.

The genes are TRBV5-5 and TRBJ1-2; D is unclear. The CDR3 contains 15 residues. With 4 bases removed from V and 3 bases from J, the gap between germline ends came to 16 bases. Germline-derived CDR1 and CDR2 are SGHKS and YYEKEE (reference sequence). CDR3 amino acids: CASSRRSGTDYGYTF. The CDR3 nucleotides read TGTGCCAGCAGCCGCCGGAGCGGCACGGACTATGGCTACACCTTC.

CDR3 protein: CASSTYRSSYEQYF. DNA of the CDR3: TGTGCCAGCAGTACCTACAGGAGCTCCTACGAGCAGTACTTC. The V gene is TRBV27, the J gene TRBJ2-7, with a possible D match to TRBD1 (5 bases). CDR1 is MNHEY, CDR2 SMNVEV, per germline (reference sequence). V was clipped by 5 bases and J by 0 bases, with 11 bases between them. The length of the CDR3 is 14 residues.

This clone occurred once. The chain uses TRBV28 and TRBJ2-7; TRBD2 aligns across 7 bases. This CDR3 is built from 14 residues. CDR1 and CDR2 from the germline V gene are MDHEN and SYDVKM. J gave up 2 bases and V 7 bases, and 8 bases lay outside the gene matches. CDR3 sequence: CASTLGGGPYEQYF. The DNA for the CDR3 is TGTGCCAGCACTCTCGGGGGAGGGCCCTACGAGCAGTACTTC.

This clone was recorded at least ten times. V and J are TRBV6-5 and TRBJ1-1; 7 bases line up with TRBD1. This CDR3 is 11 amino acids long. V gave up 7 bases and J gave up 5 bases; unmatched junction bases: 1. The germline gives CDR1 MNHEY, CDR2 SVGAGI. Here the CDR3 DNA reads TGTGCCAGCAAGGGACAGACTGAAGCTTTCTTT. Its protein product is CASKGQTEAFF.

This clone was seen a single time. The chain couples TRBV19 to TRBJ1-1; the D gene is possibly TRBD1 (6 bases). Trimming shortened V by 9 bases and J by 1 base, and 12 bases separated the two germline ends. CDR3 size: 13 residues. Germline V lookup: CDR1 LNHDA, CDR2 SQIVND (reference sequence). CDR3 loop: CASQGQQNTEAFF. The CDR3 coding sequence is TGTGCCAGCCAGGGACAACAGAACACTGAAGCTTTCTTT.

The rearrangement uses TRBV19 and TRBJ2-3; 14 bases are shared with TRBD2. The germline gives CDR1 LNHDA, CDR2 SQIVND (reference sequence). The V segment lost 5 bases and the J segment 10 bases; nucleotides outside the gene matches: 11. CDR3 size: 16 residues. The DNA of the CDR3 is TGTGCCAGTAGTCCTCCGACTAGCGGGGGGGTCTCTGCGCAGTATTTT. Translated: CASSPPTSGGVSAQYF.

This clone has only one observation. V gene TRBV5-4 combines with J gene TRBJ1-1; D might be TRBD1 (6 bases). The V gene lost 4 bases and the J gene lost 4 bases, with 14 bases spanning the gap. This CDR3 has 14 amino acids. CDR1 is SGHNT, CDR2 YYREEE, per germline (reference sequence). For the CDR3, the DNA is TGTGCCAGCAGCCCTACAGGGACGGGCACTGAAGCTTTCTTT. Translation gives CASSPTGTGTEAFF.

The genes are TRBV27 and TRBJ1-1; D gene unclear. Trimming left V 3 bases short and J 3 bases short, with 8 bases between. This CDR3 has 13 amino acids. Germline lookup yields CDR1 MNHEY and CDR2 SMNVEV (reference sequence). CDR3 nucleotides: TGTGCCAGCAGTTTTGGCACCTACACTGAAGCTTTCTTT. This codes for CASSFGTYTEAFF.

The chain couples TRBV2 to TRBJ1-5; D not certain. The V end was cut by 2 bases, the J end by 0 bases, with 11 bases between. The CDR3 length is 16 residues. The germline V gene has CDR1 SNHLY and CDR2 FYNNEI. CDR3 coding DNA: TGTGCCAGCAGTGAAAGCACCGACAATAGCAATCAGCCCCAGCATTTT. Amino acid sequence: CASSESTDNSNQPQHF.

The chain combines TRBV29-1 with TRBJ1-1, with 8 bases aligning to TRBD1. With V trimmed by 6 bases and J by 11 bases, 8 bases remained unmatched. The CDR3 is made up of 11 amino acids. Germline V CDR1 and CDR2: SQVTM, ANQGSEA. CDR3 in amino acids: CSVQGAKHAFF. CDR3 DNA: TGCAGCGTCCAGGGGGCTAAGCACGCTTTCTTT.

The rearrangement joins TRBV6-2 or TRBV6-3 to TRBJ2-3; tentatively, D is TRBD1 (6 bases). CDR1 and CDR2 from the germline V gene are MNHEY and SVGEGT. V lost 5 bases, J lost 3 bases, and 12 bases lay in between. The CDR3 runs 14 residues. CDR3 nucleotides: TGTGCCAGCAGTCGTTCAGGGGTGACAGATACGCAGTATTTT. Its protein is CASSRSGVTDTQYF.

This rearrangement joins TRBV7-2 to TRBJ1-1, with a tentative D call TRBD1 (5 bases). Germline V gene lookup returns CDR1 SGHTA and CDR2 FQGNSA. V dropped 4 bases and J dropped 7 bases, with 16 bases sitting between them. The CDR3 spans 14 residues. The CDR3 DNA sequence: TGTGCCAGCAGCTCCCGTTCAGTGGGGGGTGAAGCTTTCTTT. The encoded protein is CASSSRSVGGEAFF.

The chain joins TRBV29-1 to TRBJ2-1; 7 nucleotides line up with TRBD2. The V gene end was trimmed by 4 bases and the J gene end by 5 bases; junction bases not matched to a gene: 11. The CDR3 is 15 residues long. Germline lookup yields CDR1 SQVTM and CDR2 ANQGSEA. The CDR3 here is CSVVFSGGFDNEQFF. In DNA form, the CDR3 reads TGCAGCGTTGTGTTTTCGGGGGGATTCGACAATGAGCAGTTCTTC.

The chain recombines TRBV14 with TRBJ2-5; 10 nucleotides line up with TRBD1. J gave up 3 bases and V 4 bases, and 8 bases lay outside the gene matches. The CDR3 sequence is 16 residues long. Germline CDR1 and CDR2: SGHDN and FVKESK. The CDR3 DNA reads as TGTGCCAGCAGCCCCGACAGGGGGCTAGGGGAAGAGACCCAGTACTTC. It specifies CASSPDRGLGEETQYF.

Only one count was recorded for this clone. The genes are TRBV28 and TRBJ1-1; weak D call: TRBD1 (6 bases). Deletions cut 10 bases from V and 0 bases from J, with 12 bases between. CDR1 is MDHEN, CDR2 SYDVKM, per germline. The CDR3 sequence is 13 residues long. The DNA for the CDR3 is TGTGCCACCCGGGACACCCTGAACACTGAAGCTTTCTTT. As protein: CATRDTLNTEAFF.

The chain employs TRBV14 and TRBJ1-6; a possible D gene is TRBD1 (5 bases). V was pared by 1 base and J by 10 bases, with 11 bases between. From germline, CDR1 is SGHDN and CDR2 FVKESK. The CDR3 loop spans 14 amino acids. The CDR3 DNA reads as TGTGCCAGCAGCCAAGCCGACCAGGGATCACCCCTCCACTTT. It encodes CASSQADQGSPLHF.

This clone was found once. V gene TRBV24-1 combines with J gene TRBJ2-2; 10 nucleotides align to TRBD1. The CDR3 is 14 amino acids. CDR1 and CDR2 from the germline V gene are KGHDR and SFDVKD. Trimming took 6 bases from V and 7 from J; bases not matched to a gene: 4. CDR3 residues: CATSRQGAGGELFF. The CDR3, as DNA: TGTGCCACCAGTAGACAGGGGGCCGGCGGGGAGCTGTTTTTT.

The chain has TRBV19 and TRBJ2-3, with D possibly matching TRBD1 (7 bases). V shed 5 bases and J shed 4 bases, with 10 bases lying between them. Germline CDR1 and CDR2: LNHDA and SQIVND (reference sequence). The CDR3 covers 13 residues. The CDR3 DNA sequence: TGTGCCAGTAGTCCCAGGGGGGCAGATACGCAGTATTTT. It translates to CASSPRGADTQYF. Full variable domain (remainder filled in from reference TRBV19 and TRBJ2-3): DGGITQSPKYLFRKEGQNVTLSCEQNLNHDAMYWYRQDPGQGLRLIYYSQIVNDFQKGDIAEGYSVSREKKESFPLTVTSAQKNPTAFYLCASSPRGADTQYFGPGTRLTVL.

V usage is TRBV6-4 and J usage is TRBJ2-2; D not resolved. Germline V gene sequence: CDR1 MRHNA, CDR2 SNTAGT. The CDR3 is 12 amino acids. Between the trimmed V and J ends, which lost 5 bases and 2 bases, there was a span of 3 bases. CDR3 sequence (DNA): TGTGCCAGCAGTCCTAACACCGGGGAGCTGTTTTTT. It specifies CASSPNTGELFF.

The DNA for the CDR3 is TGCAGTGCTACTCCTATGGACACCATATATTTT. This translates into CSATPMDTIYF. The chain has TRBV20-1 and TRBJ1-3; no clear D gene. Germline loops: CDR1 DFQATT, CDR2 SNEGSKA (reference sequence). The CDR3 is 11 amino acids. Trimming cost V 4 bases and J 8 bases, with 9 bases left between them.